This TCR beta chain originates from a study of blood T cells in healthy people across ages. Primers used in a second PCR of about 7 to 12 cycles were a sample-barcoded 5' primer and a J-beta primer mix. TCRdb recomputed calls from the 5' RACE reads with MiXCR, one row per CDR3 protein. This table has about a million distinct CDR3 sequences, roughly two fifths appearing once. This clonotype was observed once. The V gene's germline CDR1 is PRHDT and CDR2 FYEKMQ (reference sequence). This CDR3 has 14 residues. Trimming pared 5 bases from V and 4 bases from J, leaving 14 bases between. This chain joins TRBV13 and TRBJ1-1; D is perhaps TRBD1 (6 bases). The TCR originated in a man between 18 and 29 years old in good health. Sequenced sample: blood. CDR3 DNA sequence: TGTGCCAGCAGCCACCGGGCAGGGGTCACTGAAGCTTTCTTT. It translates to CASSHRAGVTEAFF.